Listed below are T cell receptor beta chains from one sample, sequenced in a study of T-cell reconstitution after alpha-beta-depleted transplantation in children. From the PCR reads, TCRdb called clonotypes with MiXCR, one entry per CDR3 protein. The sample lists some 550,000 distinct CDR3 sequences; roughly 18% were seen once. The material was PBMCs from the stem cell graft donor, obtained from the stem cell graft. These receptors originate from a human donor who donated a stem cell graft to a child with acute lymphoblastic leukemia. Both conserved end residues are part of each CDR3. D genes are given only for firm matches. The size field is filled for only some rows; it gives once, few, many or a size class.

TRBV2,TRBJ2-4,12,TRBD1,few,CAGQGAKNIQYF
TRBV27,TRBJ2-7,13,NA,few,CASSSIGEYEQYF
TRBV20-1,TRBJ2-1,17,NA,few,CSAIPGVSRGRGDEQFF
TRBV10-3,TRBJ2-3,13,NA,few,CAISPGSTDTQYF
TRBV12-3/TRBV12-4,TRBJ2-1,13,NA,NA,CASSLAGFGEQFF
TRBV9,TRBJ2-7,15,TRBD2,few,CASSVEAAGAYEQYF
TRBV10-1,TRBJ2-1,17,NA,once,CASSGGDSSRLGNEQFF
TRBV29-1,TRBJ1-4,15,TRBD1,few,CSVVTPQGGNEKLFF
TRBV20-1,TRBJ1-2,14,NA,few,CSATGTDLNYGYTF
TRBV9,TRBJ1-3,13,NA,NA,CASSRASGNTIYF
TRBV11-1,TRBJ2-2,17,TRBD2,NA,CASSCEPGLACTGELFF
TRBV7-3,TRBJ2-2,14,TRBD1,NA,CASSEDRGPGELFF
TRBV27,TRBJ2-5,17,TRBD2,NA,CASSLTSGAYLQETQYF
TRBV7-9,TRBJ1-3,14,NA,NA,CASSSTASGNTIYF
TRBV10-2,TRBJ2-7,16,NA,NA,CASSMSDLPAPYEQYF
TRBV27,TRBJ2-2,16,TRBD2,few,CASSPPAGGLAGELFF
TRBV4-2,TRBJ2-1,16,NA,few,CASSQDLSGAGNEQFF
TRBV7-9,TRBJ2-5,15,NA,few,CASSLNGGLGETQYF
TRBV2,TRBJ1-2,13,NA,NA,CASSDRAGYGYTF
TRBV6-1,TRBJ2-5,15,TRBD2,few,CASSPGLANRETQYF
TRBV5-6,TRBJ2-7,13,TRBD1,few,CASSWDRNYEQYF
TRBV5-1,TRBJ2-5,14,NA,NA,CASSFFAEQETQYF
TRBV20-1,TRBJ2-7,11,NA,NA,CSADREVEQYF
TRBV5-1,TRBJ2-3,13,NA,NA,CASSLTVQGTQYF
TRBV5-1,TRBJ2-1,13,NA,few,CASMPHSYNEQFF
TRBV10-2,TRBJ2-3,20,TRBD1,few,CASWNRELGQGSYYTDTQYF